This T cell receptor beta chain is drawn from a study of T cell repertoires in cytomegalovirus infection. Study findings and constraints: People with CMV and the relevant HLA were identified by cumulative public TCR beta family frequency.

V trimming: 5 bases; J trimming: 9 bases; junction bases outside the gene matches: 12. Germline-derived CDR1 and CDR2 are SGHAT and FQNNGV. There are 16 residues in the CDR3. TCRdb re-called the reads through MiXCR, storing one row per CDR3 protein. The sample contains 100,000 or so distinct CDR3 sequences, 23% of which appear only once. This clonotype has ten or more counts. Its cognate antigen is unknown. V gene TRBV11-2 combines with J gene TRBJ2-1, with 11 bases fitting TRBD2. The receptor was derived from a human donor in good health (CMV status not recorded). Some clones in this sample may be carry-over from other donors' samples. Sequencing was carried out using CD8+ T cells from PBMCs. The CDR3 loop is CASSPKELAGVGEQFF. Written as DNA, the CDR3 is TGTGCCAGCAGCCCTAAAGAACTAGCGGGAGTGGGTGAGCAGTTCTTC. Full variable domain (missing parts from reference TRBV11-2 and TRBJ2-1): EAGVAQSPRYKIIEKRQSVAFWCNPISGHATLYWYQQILGQGPKLLIQFQNNGVVDDSQLPKDRFSAERLKGVDSTLKIQPAKLEDSAVYLCASSPKELAGVGEQFFGPGTRLTVL.